These 14 T cell receptor beta chains came from one sample sequenced in a study of blood T cell repertoires in COVID-19. Repertoires were generated with immunoSEQ multiplex PCR, while TCRdb's copy carries only in-frame clones and drops some. The repertoire holds more than 300,000 clones, with about nine tenths as singletons. Sequencing was done on a sample of peripheral blood. The receptor set was obtained from a woman between 65 and 79 years old with COVID-19, enrolled during active disease.

This clone appeared once. This rearrangement joins TRBV6-5 to TRBJ2-7; 7 nucleotides match TRBD1. There are 11 residues in the CDR3. Looked up from germline, CDR1 is MNHEY and CDR2 is SVGAGI. The V gene end was trimmed by 9 bases and the J gene end by 12 bases; junction bases not matched to a gene: 11. The CDR3 region is CASAPKDRPYF. In DNA form, the CDR3 reads TGTGCCAGTGCCCCAAAGGACAGGCCGTACTTC.

The CDR3 DNA sequence: TGCGCCAGCAGCTGGGGACAGGGGAGGACTGAAGCTTTCTTT. This gives the protein CASSWGQGRTEAFF. This rearrangement joins TRBV5-1 to TRBJ1-1; 10 bases fit TRBD1. Germline CDR1 SGHRS, CDR2 YFSETQ. CDR3 length: 14 residues. With V trimmed by 3 bases and J by 5 bases, 4 bases remained unmatched. Full variable domain (rest looked up from reference TRBV5-1 and TRBJ1-1): KAGVTQTPRYLIKTRGQQVTLSCSPISGHRSVSWYQQTPGQGLQFLFEYFSETQRNKGNFPGRFSGRQFSNSRSEMNVSTLELGDSALYLCASSWGQGRTEAFFGQGTRLTVV.

The genes are TRBV5-6 and TRBJ2-3; 7 positions agree with TRBD2. V lost 4 bases and J lost 6; bases outside the gene matches: 14. Per the germline V gene, CDR1 is SGHDT and CDR2 is YYEEEE. The CDR3 is made up of 16 amino acids. The CDR3 is CASSRGTIVLRDTQYF. The CDR3 DNA reads as TGTGCCAGCAGCCGGGGGACTATCGTCCTGAGGGATACGCAGTATTTT.

The chain links TRBV27 to TRBJ1-6; 10 bases are a match to TRBD1. The CDR3 is 15 amino acids. V gave up 3 bases and J gave up 7 bases; unmatched junction bases: 3. The germline V gene encodes CDR1 MNHEY and CDR2 SMNVEV (reference sequence). CDR3 protein: CASSFRDRGNSPLHF. The CDR3 DNA follows: TGTGCCAGCAGTTTCAGGGACAGGGGAAATTCACCCCTCCACTTT.

Comment on this clone: The sample carries other DNA sequences with the same CDR3. This sequence joins TRBV5-1 and TRBJ1-1, with 9 nucleotides matching TRBD1. The length of the CDR3 is 14 residues. The V segment lost 0 bases and the J segment 5 bases; nucleotides outside the gene matches: 2. Germline lookup yields CDR1 SGHRS and CDR2 YFSETQ. The CDR3 here is CASSLGTGETEAFF. In DNA, the CDR3 is TGCGCCAGCAGCTTGGGGACAGGGGAGACTGAAGCTTTCTTT.

This clone turned up a few times. The genes are TRBV3-1 (or the pseudogene TRBV3-2) and TRBJ1-4, with 9 bases that match TRBD1. The V gene's germline CDR1 is LGHDT and CDR2 YNNKEL (reference sequence). After removal of 5 bases from V and 5 bases from J, the junction contained 6 bases not matched to a gene. There are 15 residues in the CDR3. CDR3 in amino acids: CASSSGQGKNEKLFF. The CDR3 DNA reads as TGTGCCAGCAGCTCCGGACAGGGGAAGAATGAAAAACTGTTTTTT.

As concerns this clone: This CDR3 is also generated by other DNA sequences in the sample. The rearrangement joins TRBV5-1 to TRBJ1-5; D unresolved. Germline assignment: CDR1 SGHRS and CDR2 YFSETQ. Trimming removed 0 bases from V and 4 bases from J, with 5 bases in between. The CDR3 sequence is 13 residues long. CDR3 residues: CASSLAGNQPQHF. CDR3 coding DNA: TGCGCCAGCAGCTTGGCGGGGAATCAGCCCCAGCATTTT.

A remark on this clone: This same CDR3 is encoded by further DNA sequences in the sample. The gene calls are TRBV18 and TRBJ1-2; D possibly corresponds to TRBD1 (5 bases). V lost 3 bases and J 1 base, leaving 9 bases between the germline ends. Germline-derived CDR1 and CDR2 are KGHSH and LQKENI. CDR3 length equals 14 residues. The CDR3 loop reads CASSPARGNYGYTF. The CDR3 DNA is TGTGCCAGCTCACCGGCTAGGGGTAACTATGGCTACACCTTC.

This clone is a singleton in its sample. The chain combines TRBV6-5 with TRBJ1-1, with 8 bases lining up with TRBD1. The CDR3 extends over 15 amino acids. Trimming took 2 bases from V and 5 from J; bases not matched to a gene: 7. Germline CDR1 is MNHEY and CDR2 is SVGAGI. CDR3 in amino acids: CASSYGETGATEAFF. The CDR3, as DNA: TGTGCCAGCAGTTACGGCGAGACAGGGGCAACTGAAGCTTTCTTT.

The chain recombines TRBV27 with TRBJ1-2; 8 nucleotides agree with TRBD1. Trimming at V came to 6 bases and at J to 8 bases, leaving 11 bases not matched to a gene. CDR1 MNHEY and CDR2 SMNVEV come from the germline V gene (reference sequence). This CDR3 region has 14 residues. In nucleotides, the CDR3 is TGTGCCAGCAGCACAAGCAGGGGGCTACGAGGCTACACCTTC. As protein: CASSTSRGLRGYTF.

The chain has TRBV24-1 and TRBJ2-3; TRBD2 aligns across 8 bases. Losses at the gene ends were 0 bases for V and 3 bases for J; bases not matched to a gene: 7. Germline CDR1 is KGHDR and CDR2 is SFDVKD. The CDR3 totals 17 residues. For the CDR3, the DNA is TGTGCCACCAGTGATTTGCGAAGGGCGGGGGGTACAGATACGCAGTATTTT. Amino acids: CATSDLRRAGGTDTQYF.

The V gene is TRBV1, the J gene TRBJ2-4; the table names TRBD2, a call not compared with the DNA. TRBV1 is assigned pseudogene status. This CDR3 region has 17 residues. CDR3 protein: CTSSLWCGGLAKNIQYF. Here the CDR3 DNA reads TGCACCAGCAGCCTCTGGTGTGGGGGGTTAGCCAAAAACATTCAGTACTTC.

This chain links TRBV30 with TRBJ1-6; 10 nucleotides line up with TRBD1. Germline trimming cut 5 bases from V and 9 bases from J; bases unmatched to any gene: 7. The CDR3 extends over 14 amino acids. Looked up from germline, CDR1 is GTSNPN and CDR2 is SVGIG (reference sequence). CDR3 residues: CAWRDRGRASPLHF. CDR3 coding DNA: TGTGCCTGGCGCGACAGGGGGCGCGCTTCACCCCTCCACTTT.

The chain carries TRBV19 and TRBJ1-2, with D unresolved. Germline-derived CDR1 and CDR2 are LNHDA and SQIVND (reference sequence). V was cut by 4 bases and J by 2 bases, with 5 bases left in between. This CDR3 comprises 12 residues. For the CDR3, the DNA is TGTGCCAGTAGTACACTAAACTATGGCTACACCTTC. This codes for CASSTLNYGYTF.